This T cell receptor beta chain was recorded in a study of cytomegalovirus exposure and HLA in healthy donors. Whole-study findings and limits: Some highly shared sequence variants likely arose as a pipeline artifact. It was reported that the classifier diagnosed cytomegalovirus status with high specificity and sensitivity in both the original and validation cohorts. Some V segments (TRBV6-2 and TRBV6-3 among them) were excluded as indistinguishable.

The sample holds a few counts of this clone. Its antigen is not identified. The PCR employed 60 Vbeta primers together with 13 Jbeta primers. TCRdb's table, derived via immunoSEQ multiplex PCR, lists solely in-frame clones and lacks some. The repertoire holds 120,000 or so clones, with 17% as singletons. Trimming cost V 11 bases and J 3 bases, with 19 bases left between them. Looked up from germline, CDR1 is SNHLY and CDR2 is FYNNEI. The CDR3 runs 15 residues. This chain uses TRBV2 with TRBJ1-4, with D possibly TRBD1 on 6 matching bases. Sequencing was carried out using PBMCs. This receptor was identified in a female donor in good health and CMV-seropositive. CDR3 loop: CAASNQGPANEKLFF. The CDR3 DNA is TGTGCCGCCTCGAATCAGGGGCCAGCTAATGAAAAACTGTTTTTT.